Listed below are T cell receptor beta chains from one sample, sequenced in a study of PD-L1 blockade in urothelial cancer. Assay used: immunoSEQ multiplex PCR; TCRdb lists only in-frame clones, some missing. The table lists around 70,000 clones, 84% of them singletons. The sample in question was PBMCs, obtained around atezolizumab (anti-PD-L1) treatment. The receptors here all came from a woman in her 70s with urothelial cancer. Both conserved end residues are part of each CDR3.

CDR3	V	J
CASSISGTSGYNEQFF	TRBV5-1	TRBJ2-1
CASSLDRGEQFF	TRBV5-4	TRBJ2-1
CASRNGLAGASYEQYF	TRBV5-4	TRBJ2-7
CASSVGVRTASYNEQFF	TRBV9	TRBJ2-1
CASTGQENTEAFF	TRBV2	TRBJ1-1
CASRLSGSANTGELFF	TRBV5-1	TRBJ2-2
CASSVGQGYEQYF	TRBV7-8	TRBJ2-7
CASSQVGGMSTDTQYF	TRBV4-1	TRBJ2-3
CASRRDRQNTEAFF	TRBV6-4	TRBJ1-1
CASSPRQGRTEAFF	TRBV6-5	TRBJ1-1
CASSSGQLPAFF	TRBV27	TRBJ1-1
CASSLALAGSTDTQYF	TRBV7-9	TRBJ2-3
CASDNVLDVGVLYSNQPQHF	TRBV27	TRBJ1-5
CASSAQGPNQPQHF	TRBV11-2	TRBJ1-5
CASSPLPGGGKSEQYF	TRBV27	TRBJ2-7
CASSLSFGANYGYTF	TRBV27	TRBJ1-2
CASSLSGTGNEQFF	TRBV7-9	TRBJ2-1
CASSLVGAEAFF	TRBV7-9	TRBJ1-1
CASSVEVRANTEAFF	TRBV9	TRBJ1-1
CASSETGSGLGQFF	TRBV10-1	TRBJ2-1
CASTATRGGAREQYF	TRBV11-2	TRBJ2-7
CASSLGPAESYEQYF	TRBV5-1	TRBJ2-7
CASSIDDGSGDYNEQFF	TRBV19	TRBJ2-1
CASSLDRLNEKLFF	TRBV18	TRBJ1-4
CASSHNPPGYTF	TRBV5-5	TRBJ1-2
CASSPPQGPVTEAFF	TRBV9	TRBJ1-1
CASSPLAGGTGELFF	TRBV7-8	TRBJ2-2
CASSKGPLGMNTEAFF	TRBV21-1	TRBJ1-1
CASRHRLQVSEKLFF	TRBV5-5	TRBJ1-4
CSVEDSRGDTEAFF	TRBV29-1	TRBJ1-1
CASSVDRVNTEAFF	TRBV25-1	TRBJ1-1
CASTRDREGDEQFF	TRBV5-1	TRBJ2-1
CASSLARYNEKLFF	TRBV7-8	TRBJ1-4
CAISVAAVNNEQFF	TRBV10-3	TRBJ2-1
CASSEAAFEGAETQYF	TRBV6-1	TRBJ2-5
CASSQEMGSYGYTF	TRBV4-3	TRBJ1-2
CASSLRLARSTDTQYF	TRBV5-1	TRBJ2-3
CASSLVVAGAGEQYF	TRBV5-1	TRBJ2-7
CASSYSKAGPADTQYF	TRBV6-5	TRBJ2-3
CASSLSGGGNQPQHF	TRBV5-1	TRBJ1-5
CASSYSLGQAGNTIYF	TRBV6-6	TRBJ1-3
CSVNRVVGATEAFF	TRBV29-1	TRBJ1-1
CASSLAGADSPLHF	TRBV5-6	TRBJ1-6
CASSPGDRGTIQYF	TRBV11-2	TRBJ2-4
CASSLQGPYNEQFF	TRBV7-8	TRBJ2-1
CSASYYGYTF	TRBV20-1	TRBJ1-2
CASSLVAGYYEQYF	TRBV5-1	TRBJ2-7
CSVTRVGSAETQYF	TRBV29-1	TRBJ2-5
CASSANRGLRSGANVLTF	TRBV9	TRBJ2-6
CASSQGQNTEAFF	TRBV18	TRBJ1-1
CAISTGTVPYEQYF	TRBV10-3	TRBJ2-7
CASSRQQETYEQYF	TRBV6-6	TRBJ2-7
CASSLGGPGTGKKLFF	TRBV7-2	TRBJ1-4
CAWTGAGSSYNSPLHF	TRBV30	TRBJ1-6
CSVEEGTKGLRDGYTF	TRBV29-1	TRBJ1-2
CASSPPGGSRADTQYF	TRBV18	TRBJ2-3
CASSLPDRGRNEQYF	TRBV28	TRBJ2-7
CASSLAGLAGGMNEQFF	TRBV5-1	TRBJ2-1
CAWDRGSYNEQFF	TRBV30	TRBJ2-1